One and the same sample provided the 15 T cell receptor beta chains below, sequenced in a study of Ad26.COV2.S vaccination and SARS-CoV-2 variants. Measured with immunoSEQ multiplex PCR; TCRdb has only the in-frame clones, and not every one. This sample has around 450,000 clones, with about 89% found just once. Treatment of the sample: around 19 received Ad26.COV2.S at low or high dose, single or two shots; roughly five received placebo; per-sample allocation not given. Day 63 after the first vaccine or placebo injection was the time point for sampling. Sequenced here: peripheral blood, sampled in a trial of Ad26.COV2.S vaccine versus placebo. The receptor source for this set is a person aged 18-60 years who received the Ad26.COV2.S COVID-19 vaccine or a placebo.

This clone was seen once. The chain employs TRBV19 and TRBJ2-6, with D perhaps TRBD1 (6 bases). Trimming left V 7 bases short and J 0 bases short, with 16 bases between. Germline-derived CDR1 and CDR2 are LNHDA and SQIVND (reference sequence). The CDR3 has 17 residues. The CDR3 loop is CASIDRQGSSGANVLTF. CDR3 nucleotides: TGTGCCAGTATTGACCGGCAGGGGAGCTCTGGGGCCAACGTCCTGACTTTC. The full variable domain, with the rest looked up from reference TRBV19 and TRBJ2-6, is DGGITQSPKYLFRKEGQNVTLSCEQNLNHDAMYWYRQDPGQGLRLIYYSQIVNDFQKGDIAEGYSVSREKKESFPLTVTSAQKNPTAFYLCASIDRQGSSGANVLTFGAGSRLTVL.

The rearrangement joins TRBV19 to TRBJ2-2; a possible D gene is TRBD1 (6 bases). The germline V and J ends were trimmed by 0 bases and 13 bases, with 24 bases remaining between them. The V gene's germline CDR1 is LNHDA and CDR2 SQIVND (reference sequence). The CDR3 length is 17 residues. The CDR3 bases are TGTGCCAGTAGTATAGACACTCTACCTGGACAGTCGAAGGGGCTGTTTTTT. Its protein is CASSIDTLPGQSKGLFF.

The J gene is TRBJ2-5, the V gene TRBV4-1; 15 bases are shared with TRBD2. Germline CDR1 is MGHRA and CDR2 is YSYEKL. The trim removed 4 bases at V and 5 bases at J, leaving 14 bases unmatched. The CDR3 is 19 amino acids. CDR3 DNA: TGCGCCAGCAGCCCAACACCGGGACTAGCGGGAGGTGGTGTGGAGACCCAGTACTTC. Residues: CASSPTPGLAGGGVETQYF.

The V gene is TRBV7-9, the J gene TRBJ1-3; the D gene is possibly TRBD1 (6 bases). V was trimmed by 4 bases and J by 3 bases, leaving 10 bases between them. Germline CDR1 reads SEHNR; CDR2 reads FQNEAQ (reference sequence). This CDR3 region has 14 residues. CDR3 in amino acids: CASSSDRSGNTIYF. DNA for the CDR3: TGTGCCAGCAGCTCGGACAGAAGTGGAAACACCATATATTTT.

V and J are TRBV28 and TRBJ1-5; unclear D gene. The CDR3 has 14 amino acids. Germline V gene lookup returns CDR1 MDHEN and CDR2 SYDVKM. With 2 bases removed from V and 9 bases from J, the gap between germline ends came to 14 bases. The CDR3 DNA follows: TGTGCCAGCAGTTTACTGGGCGGAGGTTGGCCCCAGCATTTT. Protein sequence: CASSLLGGGWPQHF.

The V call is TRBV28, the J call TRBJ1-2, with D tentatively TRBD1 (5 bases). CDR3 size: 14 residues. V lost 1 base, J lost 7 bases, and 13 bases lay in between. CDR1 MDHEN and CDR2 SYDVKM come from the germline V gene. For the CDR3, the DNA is TGTGCCAGCAGTTTATATCAGGGAGTCGTTGGCTACACCTTC. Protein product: CASSLYQGVVGYTF.

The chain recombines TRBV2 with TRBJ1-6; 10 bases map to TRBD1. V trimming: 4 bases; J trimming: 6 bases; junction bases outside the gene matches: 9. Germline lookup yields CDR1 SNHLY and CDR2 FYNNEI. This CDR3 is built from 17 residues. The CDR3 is CASSVSGTGVSNSPLHF. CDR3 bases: TGTGCCAGCAGTGTTTCCGGGACAGGGGTTAGTAATTCACCCCTCCACTTT.

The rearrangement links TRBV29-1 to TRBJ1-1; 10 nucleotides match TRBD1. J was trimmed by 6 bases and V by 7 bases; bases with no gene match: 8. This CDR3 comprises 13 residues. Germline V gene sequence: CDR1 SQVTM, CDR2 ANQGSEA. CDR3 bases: TGCAGCGCAGGGGGACAGGGGCATCCTGAAGCTTTCTTT. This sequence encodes CSAGGQGHPEAFF. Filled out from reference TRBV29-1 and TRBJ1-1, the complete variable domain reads SAVISQKPSRDICQRGTSLTIQCQVDSQVTMMFWYRQQPGQSLTLIATANQGSEATYESGFVIDKFPISRPNLTFSTLTVSNMSPEDSSIYLCSAGGQGHPEAFFGQGTRLTVV.

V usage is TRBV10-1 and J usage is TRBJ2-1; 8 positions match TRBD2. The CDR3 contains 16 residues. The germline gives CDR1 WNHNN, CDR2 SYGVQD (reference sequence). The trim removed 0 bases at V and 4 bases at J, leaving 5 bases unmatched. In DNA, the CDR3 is TGCGCCAGCAGTGAGTCCAGACTAGCGCAATACAATGAGCAGTTCTTC. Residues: CASSESRLAQYNEQFF.

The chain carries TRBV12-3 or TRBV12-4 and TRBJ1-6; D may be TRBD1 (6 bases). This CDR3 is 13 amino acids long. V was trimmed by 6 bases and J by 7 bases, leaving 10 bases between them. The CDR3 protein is CASSLTGNSPLHF. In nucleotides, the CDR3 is TGTGCCAGCAGCCTTACAGGGAATTCACCCCTCCACTTT.

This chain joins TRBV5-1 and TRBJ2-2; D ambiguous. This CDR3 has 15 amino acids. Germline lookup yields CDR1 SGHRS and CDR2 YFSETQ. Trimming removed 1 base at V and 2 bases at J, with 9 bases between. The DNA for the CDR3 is TGCGCCAGCAGCTTGATCGGGTCAAACACCGGGGAGCTGTTTTTT. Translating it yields CASSLIGSNTGELFF. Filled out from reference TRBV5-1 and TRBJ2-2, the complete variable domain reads KAGVTQTPRYLIKTRGQQVTLSCSPISGHRSVSWYQQTPGQGLQFLFEYFSETQRNKGNFPGRFSGRQFSNSRSEMNVSTLELGDSALYLCASSLIGSNTGELFFGEGSRLTVL.

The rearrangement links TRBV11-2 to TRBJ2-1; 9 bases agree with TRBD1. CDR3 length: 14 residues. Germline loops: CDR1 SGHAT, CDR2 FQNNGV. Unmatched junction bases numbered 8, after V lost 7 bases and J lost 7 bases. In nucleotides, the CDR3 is TGTGCCAGCACGGACAGGGGAGTAGAGAATGAGCAGTTCTTC. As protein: CASTDRGVENEQFF.

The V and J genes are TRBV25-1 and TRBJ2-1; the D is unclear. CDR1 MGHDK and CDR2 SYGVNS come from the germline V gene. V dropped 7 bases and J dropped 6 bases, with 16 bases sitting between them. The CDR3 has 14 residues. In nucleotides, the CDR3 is TGTGCCAGCACACAAGGGCACAGCCCCAATGAGCAGTTCTTC. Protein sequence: CASTQGHSPNEQFF.

CDR3 loop: CASSSVTVQPQHF. The CDR3, as DNA: TGTGCCAGTAGCTCAGTTACTGTTCAGCCCCAGCATTTT. The rearrangement uses TRBV19 and TRBJ1-5; the D is unclear. CDR1 LNHDA and CDR2 SQIVND come from the germline V gene (reference sequence). Deletions cut 6 bases from V and 6 bases from J, with 12 bases between. CDR3 length: 13 residues.

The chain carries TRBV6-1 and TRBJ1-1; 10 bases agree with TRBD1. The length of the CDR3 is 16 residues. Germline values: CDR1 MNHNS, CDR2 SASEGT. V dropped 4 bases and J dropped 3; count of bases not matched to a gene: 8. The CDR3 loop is CASSARTGGKDTEAFF. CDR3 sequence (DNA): TGTGCCAGCAGTGCCAGGACAGGGGGGAAGGACACTGAAGCTTTCTTT.